Below are 22 T cell receptor beta chains sequenced from a single sample in a study of graft-versus-host responses after intestinal transplantation. Produced via immunoSEQ multiplex PCR; TCRdb's table is partial and in-frame only. Counted here are about 64,000 clones, 90% occurring once; the ten biggest clones make up about 1.7%. These receptors' antigens are unknown. This material consisted of unstimulated CD8+ T cells sorted from spleen or lymph node cells, taken before transplant. The receptors shown here come from a human donor who was the organ donor for an intestinal transplant.

This clone was seen a single time. This sequence joins TRBV19 and TRBJ1-5; D is ambiguous. The CDR3 has 15 residues. Trimming took off 2 bases at V and 2 bases at J, with 10 bases between the two ends. The germline gives CDR1 LNHDA, CDR2 SQIVND (reference sequence). The DNA of the CDR3 is TGTGCCAGTAGTATAACCGTTAGTGGCAATCAGCCCCAGCATTTT. This translates into CASSITVSGNQPQHF.

The chain is built from TRBV6-5 and TRBJ2-2; TRBD1 matches 9 bases. The junction had 8 bases not matched to a gene; V was cut back by 2 bases and J by 10 bases. CDR1 is MNHEY, CDR2 SVGAGI, per germline. The CDR3 is 15 amino acids. CDR3 in DNA: TGTGCCAGCAGTTACCGTAGAAGACAGGGGGAGGAGCTGTTTTTT. It encodes CASSYRRRQGEELFF.

The chain is built from TRBV10-1 and TRBJ2-1; possibly TRBD2 for D (6 bases). V shed 2 bases and J shed 8 bases, with 16 bases lying between them. This CDR3 spans 15 amino acids. Germline-derived CDR1 and CDR2 are WNHNN and SYGVQD (reference sequence). In DNA, the CDR3 is TGCGCCAGCAGTGAGAGTCCGGGAGAGGGCGATGAGCAGTTCTTC. This translates into CASSESPGEGDEQFF.

V usage is TRBV7-9 and J usage is TRBJ2-7; 8 bases are a match to TRBD1. J gave up 2 bases and V 4 bases, and 13 bases lay outside the gene matches. CDR3 length: 17 residues. Germline V gives CDR1 SEHNR, CDR2 FQNEAQ (reference sequence). CDR3 sequence reads: CASSSRDRRGSAYEQYF. CDR3 sequence (DNA): TGTGCCAGCAGCTCCCGGGACAGGAGGGGGAGTGCCTACGAGCAGTACTTC.

The J gene is TRBJ2-5, the V gene TRBV5-1, with D possibly being TRBD1 (5 bases). Trimming pared 3 bases from V and 3 bases from J, leaving 9 bases between. CDR3 length: 13 amino acids. Germline V gene data show CDR1 as SGHRS and CDR2 as YFSETQ. The CDR3 protein is CASSSQVKETQYF. CDR3 in DNA: TGCGCCAGCAGCTCACAGGTTAAAGAGACCCAGTACTTC.

The chain links TRBV30 to TRBJ2-7; D is possibly TRBD2 (6 bases). The V gene lost 5 bases and the J gene lost 3 bases, with 23 bases spanning the gap. The CDR3 loop spans 16 amino acids. CDR1 and CDR2 (germline): GTSNPN, SVGIG (reference sequence). The CDR3 protein is CAWVSRGGGRFYEQYF. In DNA form, the CDR3 reads TGTGCCTGGGTATCACGGGGAGGCGGCCGGTTCTACGAGCAGTACTTC.

This sequence joins TRBV4-2 and TRBJ1-2, with a tentative D call TRBD1 (5 bases). CDR3 size: 14 residues. Germline values: CDR1 LGHNA, CDR2 YNFKEQ. V lost 2 bases and J 4 bases, leaving 11 bases between the germline ends. The CDR3 loop reads CASSQKGLSYGYTF. CDR3 nucleotides: TGTGCCAGCAGCCAAAAGGGGCTAAGCTATGGCTACACCTTC.

The V and J genes are TRBV28 and TRBJ1-5; D might be TRBD1 (6 bases). The CDR3 contains 14 residues. V was cut by 0 bases and J by 7 bases, with 10 bases left in between. CDR1 and CDR2 (germline): MDHEN, SYDVKM. This CDR3 is CASSLWGAGQPQHF. DNA of the CDR3: TGTGCCAGCAGTTTATGGGGGGCAGGGCAGCCCCAGCATTTT.

V and J are TRBV9 and TRBJ2-1; 9 nucleotides agree with TRBD2. The CDR3 covers 16 residues. Germline CDR1 SGDLS, CDR2 YYNGEE. The junction had 6 bases not matched to a gene; V was cut back by 1 base and J by 4 bases. The CDR3 DNA sequence: TGTGCCAGCAGCGTACATAGCGGGAGTTCTTACAATGAGCAGTTCTTC. As protein: CASSVHSGSSYNEQFF. Based on the CDR3 plus reference TRBV9 and TRBJ2-1, the full variable domain is DSGVTQTPKHLITATGQRVTLRCSPRSGDLSVYWYQQSLDQGLQFLIQYYNGEERAKGNILERFSAQQFPDLHSELNLSSLELGDSALYFCASSVHSGSSYNEQFFGPGTRLTVL.

This clone was seen a single time. The rearrangement links TRBV27 to TRBJ2-1, with a tentative D call TRBD2 (6 bases). The CDR3 loop spans 13 amino acids. From germline, CDR1 is MNHEY and CDR2 SMNVEV (reference sequence). The CDR3 sequence is CTTGGGHPNEQFF. CDR3 bases: TGTACCACCGGGGGTGGGCACCCCAATGAGCAGTTCTTC.

The CDR3, as DNA: TGCGCCAGCAGCCGATGGACTGGCTCCTACAATGAGCAGTTCTTC. Translating it yields CASSRWTGSYNEQFF. This chain links TRBV4-1 with TRBJ2-1; weak D call: TRBD2 (5 bases). Germline V CDR1 and CDR2: MGHRA, YSYEKL. The CDR3 sequence is 15 residues long. V gave up 4 bases and J gave up 0 bases, with 10 bases separating them.

V and J are TRBV28 and TRBJ2-7; the D gene is possibly TRBD2 (6 bases). CDR1 and CDR2 from the germline V gene are MDHEN and SYDVKM. Trimming removed 6 bases at V and 8 bases at J, with 20 bases between. CDR3 size: 14 residues. CDR3 in amino acids: CASSHLPRGIQQYF. The CDR3 nucleotides read TGTGCCAGCAGCCATCTCCCACGGGGGATCCAGCAGTACTTC. Using reference TRBV28 and TRBJ2-7 for the parts outside the CDR3, the full variable domain is DVKVTQSSRYLVKRTGEKVFLECVQDMDHENMFWYRQDPGLGLRLIYFSYDVKMKEKGDIPEGYSVSREKKERFSLILESASTNQTSMYLCASSHLPRGIQQYFGPGTRLTVT.

The chain couples TRBV7-2 to TRBJ1-2, with 7 positions matching TRBD1. V lost 5 bases and J lost 6; bases outside the gene matches: 15. Looked up from germline, CDR1 is SGHTA and CDR2 is FQGNSA. CDR3 length: 16 amino acids. The DNA of the CDR3 is TGTGCCAGCAGCACGTCGTATGACAGGGAAGGTGATGGCTACACCTTC. Encoded protein: CASSTSYDREGDGYTF.

The rearrangement links TRBV27 to TRBJ2-5; D not resolved. This CDR3 has 13 residues. Germline CDR1 and CDR2: MNHEY and SMNVEV (reference sequence). Trimming cost V 3 bases and J 5 bases, with 10 bases left between them. The CDR3: CASSFAVWETQYF. In DNA form, the CDR3 reads TGTGCCAGCAGTTTCGCAGTCTGGGAGACCCAGTACTTC.

CDR3: CASPTPYGYTF. In DNA form, the CDR3 reads TGTGCCAGCCCTACCCCCTATGGCTACACCTTC. The genes are TRBV5-4 and TRBJ1-2; unclear D gene. Germline assignment: CDR1 SGHNT and CDR2 YYREEE (reference sequence). V was clipped by 7 bases and J by 4 bases, with 8 bases between them. This CDR3 has 11 residues.

The rearrangement uses TRBV30 and TRBJ2-3, with unresolved D. This CDR3 comprises 12 residues. CDR1 GTSNPN and CDR2 SVGIG come from the germline V gene (reference sequence). Trimming removed 0 bases at V and 6 bases at J, with 7 bases between. The CDR3 DNA is TGTGCCTGGAGTGTACTACTGGATACGCAGTATTTT. This codes for CAWSVLLDTQYF.

The V and J genes are TRBV9 and TRBJ2-7; D is possibly TRBD2 (5 bases). CDR3 size: 15 residues. Trimming removed 3 bases from V and 2 bases from J, with 15 bases in between. Germline values: CDR1 SGDLS, CDR2 YYNGEE. CDR3 nucleotide sequence: TGTGCCAGCAGCGCTGCACTAGGTTCCCCCTACGAGCAGTACTTC. Translating gives CASSAALGSPYEQYF.

This sequence joins TRBV7-8 and TRBJ2-1; 7 nucleotides match TRBD2. CDR1 and CDR2 (germline): SGHVS, FQNEAQ. V lost 2 bases to trimming and J lost 7 bases; unmatched junction nucleotides: 11. The CDR3 is 16 residues long. Here the CDR3 reads CASSLFPRGGENEQFF. The CDR3 region has the DNA TGTGCCAGCAGCTTATTCCCCCGGGGAGGGGAAAATGAGCAGTTCTTC.

This chain uses TRBV6-5 with TRBJ2-2, with 12 bases matching TRBD1. V trimming: 7 bases; J trimming: 8 bases; junction bases outside the gene matches: 8. Germline loops: CDR1 MNHEY, CDR2 SVGAGI. The CDR3 is 15 residues long. DNA for the CDR3: TGTGCCAGCACGGGGACAGGGGGCGTCCGAGGGGAGCTGTTTTTT. The encoded protein is CASTGTGGVRGELFF.

The chain employs TRBV6-5 and TRBJ2-1; unclear D gene. The germline V and J ends were trimmed by 5 bases and 7 bases, with 6 bases remaining between them. The CDR3 is made up of 11 amino acids. CDR1 and CDR2 (germline): MNHEY, SVGAGI. The CDR3 region is CASSHGNEQFF. Here the CDR3 DNA reads TGTGCCAGCAGTCACGGGAATGAGCAGTTCTTC.

The chain employs TRBV23-1 and TRBJ1-2; TRBD1 aligns across 12 bases. TRBV23-1 falls under the ORF class, with uncertain function. The CDR3 is made up of 15 amino acids. The V segment lost 6 bases and the J segment 4 bases; nucleotides outside the gene matches: 6. Written as DNA, the CDR3 is TGCGCCAGCAGGCCAGGGACAGGGGGCGGCTATGGCTACACCTTC. Protein: CASRPGTGGGYGYTF.

This sequence joins TRBV7-6 and TRBJ2-1, with 7 bases aligning to TRBD2. The CDR3 runs to 14 residues. Germline values: CDR1 SGHVS, CDR2 FNYEAQ. V lost 1 base and J lost 6; bases outside the gene matches: 3. The DNA of the CDR3 is TGTGCCAGCAGCTTAGATGGCGGGAGCAATGAGCAGTTCTTC. Translation: CASSLDGGSNEQFF.